These T cell receptor beta chains were read from a single sample in a study of shared clonotypes between healthy human individuals. Clones were sequenced by immunoSEQ multiplex PCR, and TCRdb holds only the in-frame ones, with some missing. The sample lists about 2.3 million clones, just over 90% occurring once. Sequenced input: naive CD4+ T cells from PBMCs. These receptors came from a man younger than 35 in good health. Some clones in this sample may be carry-over from other donors' samples. The CDR3 runs from the conserved cysteine through the conserved F or W. D genes are given only for firm matches. Clone size, where shown, is once, few, many, or a class for clones that have expanded.

len	d_gene	abundance	v_gene	j_gene	CDR3nt	CDR3aa
16	TRBD1	.	TRBV7-2	TRBJ2-5	TGTGCCAGCAGCTTAAGTTCGGGACAGTCCCAAGAGACCCAGTACTTC	CASSLSSGQSQETQYF
14	.	once	TRBV7-8	TRBJ1-2	TGTGCCAGCAGCTTAGACGACAGAACCTATGGCTACACCTTC	CASSLDDRTYGYTF
16	.	.	TRBV9	TRBJ2-1	TGTGCCAGCAGCGTAGGTGGGTCGGGAGACAACAATGAGCAGTTCTTC	CASSVGGSGDNNEQFF
14	.	.	TRBV19	TRBJ1-5	TGTGCCAGTAGTATACAGTATAGCAATCAGCCCCAGCATTTT	CASSIQYSNQPQHF
13	.	.	TRBV5-1	TRBJ2-5	TGCGCCAGCAGCCAGACCCTTAGGGAGACCCAGTACTTC	CASSQTLRETQYF
13	.	.	TRBV5-1	TRBJ2-7	TGCGCCAGCAGTAGCCCGAGCTCCTACGAGCAGTACTTC	CASSSPSSYEQYF
12	.	.	TRBV9	TRBJ1-1	TGTGCCAGCAGCACCCAAGGAGGGAGAGCTTTCTTT	CASSTQGGRAFF
11	.	.	TRBV19	TRBJ2-3	TGTGCCAGTAGTATTGAAGATACGCAGTATTTT	CASSIEDTQYF
15	.	.	TRBV30	TRBJ2-6	TGTGCCTTTTGGACGGTAAACTCTGGGGCCAACGTCCTGACTTTC	CAFWTVNSGANVLTF
14	.	few	TRBV7-9	TRBJ1-5	TGTGCCAGCAGTCCTTCCCGAATGGATCAGCCCCAGCATTTT	CASSPSRMDQPQHF
17	.	.	TRBV7-9	TRBJ1-2	TGTGCCAGCAGCTTAGGGTACCAGGGACGGACTATCGGCGGCTACACCTTC	CASSLGYQGRTIGGYTF
15	.	.	TRBV4-3	TRBJ2-3	TGCGCCAGCAGCCGGAAGGGGGGGGGCACAGATACGCAGTATTTT	CASSRKGGGTDTQYF
14	.	.	TRBV30	TRBJ2-7	TGTGCCTGGAGTGCATCGGCCTTCTCCTACGAGCAGTACTTC	CAWSASAFSYEQYF
13	.	.	TRBV11-3	TRBJ2-5	TGTGCCAGCAGCGCGGACAGCCAAGAGACCCAGTACTTC	CASSADSQETQYF
14	.	.	TRBV28	TRBJ1-2	TGTGCCAGCAGTTCCCCTGGTAGGGGTAGCGGCTACACCTTC	CASSSPGRGSGYTF
12	.	once	TRBV6-5	TRBJ2-3	TGTGCCAGCAGGACCGGGACAAAAACGCAGTATTTT	CASRTGTKTQYF
14	TRBD2	.	TRBV15	TRBJ2-5	TGTGCCACCAGCTCGGGACGGGAGGGGGAGACCCAGTACTTC	CATSSGREGETQYF
13	TRBD2	.	TRBV15	TRBJ2-2	TGTGCCACCAGACTAGCGGGGGCCGGGGAGCTGTTTTTT	CATRLAGAGELFF
15	.	.	TRBV5-1	TRBJ2-1	TGCGCCAGCAGCTTGAGCGGGTCCTCCTACAATGAGCAGTTCTTC	CASSLSGSSYNEQFF